This T cell receptor (beta chain) stems from a study of cytomegalovirus exposure and HLA in healthy donors. Turning to the study itself: An earlier analysis identified approximately 120 million unique TCR beta sequences in about 190 million T cells.

Study observations and caveats: Most TCR sequences were rare, but some public TCRs occurred in many donors. Common viral pathogens seemed to be connected with several of the most significant clusters, according to a later analysis. The study put 150 to 200 TCR beta chains on its list as cytomegalovirus-associated.

In germline, CDR1 is KGHSH, CDR2 LQKENI. Trimming shortened V by 5 bases and J by 3 bases, and 8 bases separated the two germline ends. This CDR3 has 13 residues. Primers for the PCR totalled 60 Vbeta and 13 Jbeta. Produced via immunoSEQ multiplex PCR; TCRdb's table is partial and in-frame only. The sample includes fewer than 110,000 clones, roughly four fifths of them seen just once. Turning to this clone: Its specificity is not known.

The specimen sequenced was PBMCs. The chain couples TRBV18 to TRBJ1-5; D gene uncertain. This sequence originates from a man aged 18 to 29 in good health and CMV-seronegative. CDR3 residues: CASSSDSNQPQHF. The CDR3 bases are TGTGCCAGCTCAAGCGACTCCAATCAGCCCCAGCATTTT.